This T cell receptor beta chain was observed in a study of T-cell memory formation after mild COVID-19. Each CDR3 protein gets one entry after TCRdb re-called the 5' RACE reads with MiXCR. The sample gives 350,000 to 500,000 distinct CDR3 sequences, around 22% of which show up once; around 13% is in the top ten. Trimming shortened V by 1 base and J by 7 bases, and 14 bases separated the two germline ends. The CDR3 runs 15 residues. The germline gives CDR1 SGHVS, CDR2 FNYEAQ. The V gene is TRBV7-6, the J gene TRBJ1-5; D may be TRBD1 (6 bases). The TCR sequence derives from an adult woman who had mild COVID-19 (a few samples of this study predate the infection). Cell type and time point are not known. Sequencing was done on a sample of PBMCs or a T cell subset sorted from them (not recorded which). For the CDR3, the DNA is TGTGCCAGCAGCTTAGTGGACAGCCCCCTACAGCCCCAGCATTTT. It is translated as CASSLVDSPLQPQHF. The full variable domain, its missing parts supplied by reference TRBV7-6 and TRBJ1-5, is GAGVSQSPRYKVTKRGQDVALRCDPISGHVSLYWYRQALGQGPEFLTYFNYEAQQDKSGLPNDRFSAERPEGSISTLTIQRTEQRDSAMYRCASSLVDSPLQPQHFGDGTRLSIL.